This T cell receptor (beta chain) emerged from a study of blood T cell repertoires in COVID-19. The V end was cut by 4 bases, the J end by 3 bases, with 14 bases between. Germline values: CDR1 KGHDR, CDR2 SFDVKD. This CDR3 has 15 amino acids. TCRdb's table, derived via immunoSEQ multiplex PCR, lists solely in-frame clones and lacks some. The repertoire holds around 26,000 clones, more than 80% seen once, with about 2.5% in the top ten. The chain links TRBV24-1 to TRBJ1-2; D is undetermined. The specimen was peripheral blood. The TCR comes from an older woman with COVID-19, enrolled during active disease. As DNA, the CDR3 is TGTGCCACCAGTGACCCCTACTCCGGGGACTATGGCTACACCTTC. It yields the protein CATSDPYSGDYGYTF.